This TCR beta chain was found in a study of CD8+CD57+ T cells in acquired aplastic anemia. Genomic DNA was employed as the template in profiling TCR beta VDJ and CDR3. TCRdb reprocessed the reads with MiXCR, giving one entry per CDR3 protein. Counted here are roughly 260,000 distinct CDR3 sequences, approximately 50% occurring once; the ten biggest clones make up about 7.8%. This clonotype turned up a few times. A much bigger clone sits one base away, suggesting this may be a read error. The CDR3 ends on some other residue instead of the conserved phenylalanine or tryptophan, so this is likely a read error. An expansion of CD8+CD57+ cells by flow cytometry had been shown in patients chosen for sequencing. There are 16 residues in the CDR3. From germline, CDR1 is SQVTM and CDR2 ANQGSEA. V was clipped by 3 bases and J by 0 bases, with 14 bases between them.

The gene calls are TRBV29-1 and TRBJ1-4, with TRBD1 as a possible D gene (6 bases). The sequenced sample consisted of sorted CD4+, CD8+, or CD8+CD57+ T cells (not recorded which) from PBMCs. The TCR comes from a human donor with aplastic anemia. CDR3 DNA sequence: TGCAGCGTTGAGGGACAAGAAGTTGCAACTAATGAAAAACTGTTTCTT. Protein: CSVEGQEVATNEKLFL.